Reported below is one TCR beta chain. The isolated RNA, all of it, was reverse transcribed, so expressed TCRB transcripts were what got sequenced. The study sequenced naive, central memory and regulatory T cell samples to an average of around 3.5 million reads. The protocol was immunoSEQ multiplex PCR, while the TCRdb copy is restricted to in-frame clones and leaves out a portion. The table shows about 140,000 clones, with 9.7% occurring only once. Germline V gives CDR1 SGHDN, CDR2 FVKESK. This CDR3 has 12 residues. V was clipped by 2 bases and J by 2 bases, with 4 bases between them. The data originate from a study of beta chain features in type 1 diabetes.

The chain uses TRBV14 and TRBJ2-7; D gene ambiguous. The sample consisted of central memory CD4+ T cells from blood. This receptor was obtained from a woman aged 40 to 50 in good health. The CDR3 sequence is CASSQPAYEQYF. CDR3 bases: TGTGCCAGCAGCCAACCAGCCTACGAGCAGTACTTC.